The rows below give T cell receptor beta chains drawn from one sample of a study of response to subunit inactivated influenza vaccine. One entry per CDR3 protein, called by TCRdb with MiXCR from the RT-PCR reads. Found here are about 780,000 distinct CDR3 sequences, less than 20% of them singletons; the top ten hold roughly a tenth. This sample comprised PBMCs from blood, obtained 4 to 6 days after vaccination. The receptor source for this set is a man aged 50-60 years who received an inactivated influenza vaccine. CDR3s include the opening cysteine and the closing phenylalanine or tryptophan.

TRBV12-3/TRBV12-4,CASSNMALKTGELFF
TRBV30,CAWSGNQMSSYNEQFF
TRBV28,CATRQGAGYEQYF
TRBV12-3/TRBV12-4,CASTSDREHEKLLF
TRBV7-2,CASSPGAEAPYNSPLHF
TRBV12-3/TRBV12-4,CASSDYGGGTEAFF
TRBV9,CASSPLGGRDEQFF
TRBV15,CATSRDMADTQYF
TRBV4-3,CASSQDFGRETQYF
TRBV10-3,CAAGGPNSPLHF
TRBV18,CASSMAPGRNYEQYF
TRBV6-2/TRBV6-3,CASSYSIRDRALDTQYF
TRBV7-2,CASSPRSSGSHEQYF
TRBV13,CASSLEGDMNTEAFF
TRBV10-3,CAIRGLAGENTGELFF
TRBV6-2/TRBV6-3,CASSDIRAKLTDTQYF
TRBV4-1,CASSQGSVGTGELFF
TRBV20-1,CSASGQGGYSPLHF
TRBV20-1,CSAREGQGVYGANVLTF
TRBV20-1,CSAQGRDSQETQYF
TRBV29-1,CSVNLSGSGGQYEQYF
TRBV2,CASSEYQRVDTQYF
TRBV7-9,CASSLILGQGHYEQYF
TRBV20-1,CSAIRDRSSYNEQFF
TRBV6-2/TRBV6-3,CASSYARGSAYEQYF
TRBV7-2,CASSFNVGGTYEQYF
TRBV6-6,CASSPSGQPQHF
TRBV6-2/TRBV6-3,CASSYVGRARSTEAFF
TRBV4-2,CASSQDIELADNEQFF
TRBV7-2,CASSLPVQGSGANVLTF
TRBV24-1,CATSDLRYPGTASYEQYF
TRBV5-1,CASSSGGPNEKLFF
TRBV20-1,CSAIAGGRDSEQYF
TRBV3-1,CASSRRGASTGELFF
TRBV28,CASSPSGLPAYEQYF
TRBV6-5,CASSYRRTAFHEQYF
TRBV28,CASSLLSQYGDIQYF
TRBV18,CASSPPQQGPDTQYF
TRBV6-1,CASSGWVNTEAFF
TRBV7-9,CASSLLGAPGTNEKLFF
TRBV20-1,CSARDGWRSGGAGELFF
TRBV7-9,CASHRRDREKGYTF
TRBV6-4,CASSDTPSTDTQYF
TRBV7-2,CASSYSPSAVTDTQYF
TRBV20-1,CSAKRQGTDYGYTF
TRBV2,CASSASGRRGQPQHF
TRBV6-1,CASSAFRQGGHGYTF
TRBV5-1,CASSLGGSTNYGYTF
TRBV25-1,CASSEYGVDNSPLHF
TRBV20-1,CSASTQWDGYTF
TRBV7-2,CASSLRGLDPDF
TRBV12-3/TRBV12-4,CASSLPTSASYEQYF